The entry below gives a single T cell receptor beta chain sequence along with its context. Its cognate antigen is unknown. Each CDR3 protein gets one entry after TCRdb re-called the reads with MiXCR. The sample lists about 74,000 distinct CDR3 sequences; about three fifths were seen once. The CDR3 extends over 15 amino acids. Germline V lookup: CDR1 SGHTS, CDR2 YDEGEE. J gave up 7 bases and V 4 bases, and 10 bases lay outside the gene matches. The data belong to a study of type 1 regulatory T cells. Study-level information: This in vitro CD4 product, T-allo10, is enriched for Tr1 cells and alloantigen-specific.

The TCR was taken from a human donor in good health. The sample taken for sequencing was cultured T cells, either the whole culture or a sorted T cell fraction (not recorded which). The subset here: Tr1-enriched cell product generated in vitro against host alloantigens. The chain links TRBV5-8 to TRBJ2-1, with TRBD1 identical over 8 bases. In nucleotides, the CDR3 is TGTGCCAGCAGCGTTCTTACAGGGGGGCCTAATGAGCAGTTCTTC. Translation: CASSVLTGGPNEQFF.